The 18 T cell receptor beta chains listed next were all sequenced from one sample in a study of T cells in Graves' hyperthyroidism and ophthalmopathy. RNA transcripts were the template for amplifying TCR beta CDR3 regions. First-round RT-PCR with HTBI primers amplified the TCR CDR3 region. A single record per CDR3 protein comes from TCRdb applying MiXCR to the multiplex PCR reads. The table lists 250,000 or so distinct CDR3 sequences, approximately 16% of them singletons. The sample was blood. These receptors all stem from a woman aged 50 to 60 with Graves' hyperthyroidism that later progressed to Graves' ophthalmopathy.

The sample holds many counts of this clonotype. The CDR3 sequence: CSARDHVGGGTEAFF. Here the CDR3 DNA reads TGCAGTGCTAGAGATCATGTGGGGGGGGGCACTGAAGCTTTCTTT. This chain uses TRBV20-1 with TRBJ1-1, with a possible D match to TRBD1 (5 bases). The germline gives CDR1 DFQATT, CDR2 SNEGSKA (reference sequence). The CDR3 has 15 residues. V was shortened by 0 bases and J by 4 bases, with 15 bases between the two germline ends.

In the case of this clonotype: A much larger clone differs by one base, so this may be a read error. Since no conserved phenylalanine or tryptophan closes the CDR3, a read error is the likely cause. The V gene is TRBV7-2, the J gene TRBJ2-3; TRBD1 matches at 10 bases. With V trimmed by 3 bases and J by 4 bases, 4 bases remained unmatched. Per the germline V gene, CDR1 is SGHTA and CDR2 is FQGNSA. The CDR3 contains 15 residues. CDR3 protein: CASSFSGTGADTQYL. CDR3 bases: TGTGCCAGCAGCTTTTCCGGGACAGGGGCAGATACGCAGTATCTT.

This clonotype has just a few counts. The chain employs TRBV4-1 and TRBJ1-5; D is unclear. The CDR3 runs 17 residues. Trimming shortened V by 2 bases and J by 6 bases, and 20 bases separated the two germline ends. Germline values: CDR1 MGHRA, CDR2 YSYEKL. The CDR3 region has the DNA TGCGCCAGCAGCCAAACTCCCCCTTGGGCTGGCCTTCAGCCCCAGCATTTT. It is translated as CASSQTPPWAGLQPQHF.

Comments on this clonotype: A much larger clone is a single base away; this may be a read error. CDR3 protein: CASNLAQRNEQFF. For the CDR3, the DNA is TGTGCCAGCAACTTAGCTCAGCGTAATGAGCAGTTCTTC. V and J are TRBV7-9 and TRBJ2-1; D unclear. Germline V gives CDR1 SEHNR, CDR2 FQNEAQ (reference sequence). The CDR3 covers 13 residues.

This clonotype has at least ten counts. The J gene is TRBJ2-6, the V gene TRBV28; D is perhaps TRBD1 or TRBD2 (5 bases each). Germline V gene data show CDR1 as MDHEN and CDR2 as SYDVKM. Trimming stripped 7 bases from V and 4 bases from J, with 14 bases between. The CDR3 contains 15 residues. DNA of the CDR3: TGTGCCAGCATAGGGACCTACTCAGGGGCCAACGTCCTGACTTTC. This translates into CASIGTYSGANVLTF.

This clonotype was counted between two and nine times. The rearrangement uses TRBV30 and TRBJ2-1, with D uncertain. The germline V gene encodes CDR1 GTSNPN and CDR2 SVGIG (reference sequence). This CDR3 spans 11 amino acids. The CDR3 nucleotides read TGTGCGGAAGGTCGTCTCAATGAGCAGTTCTTC. Its translation is CAEGRLNEQFF.

About this clonotype itself: Here the CDR3 omits its conserved ending phenylalanine or tryptophan, so a read error is the likely source. The chain recombines TRBV20-1 with TRBJ1-5, with 7 bases identical to TRBD1. V shed 6 bases, J shed 4 bases, and the junction held 6 bases outside the gene matches. Germline V gene data show CDR1 as DFQATT and CDR2 as SNEGSKA (reference sequence). The CDR3 contains 13 residues. CDR3 DNA: TGCAGTGCCACCGGGACAGTGAATCAGCCCCAGCATCTT. Protein: CSATGTVNQPQHL.

In this sample, this clonotype turned up many times. The CDR3: CASSLDRVSSYEQYF. CDR3 in DNA: TGTGCCAGCAGTCTCGACAGGGTGAGCTCCTACGAGCAGTACTTC. The chain combines TRBV2 with TRBJ2-7; 7 bases are shared with TRBD1. The germline CDR1 and CDR2 sequences are SNHLY and FYNNEI. The ends lost 5 bases at V and 0 bases at J; junction bases unmatched: 7. This CDR3 has 15 amino acids.

This clonotype was picked up a small number of times. V and J are TRBV4-1 and TRBJ2-1; 8 positions agree with TRBD1. V was clipped by 3 bases and J by 3 bases; unmatched bases: 7. The CDR3 covers 16 residues. Germline-derived CDR1 and CDR2 are MGHRA and YSYEKL. The CDR3: CASSHPRTGFYNEQFF. The CDR3 DNA sequence: TGCGCCAGCAGCCACCCGAGGACAGGGTTCTACAATGAGCAGTTCTTC.

This clonotype showed up just a few times. This chain links TRBV9 with TRBJ2-1, with TRBD1 identical over 8 bases. V trimming: 3 bases; J trimming: 3 bases; junction bases outside the gene matches: 5. The CDR3 spans 15 residues. Germline CDR1 SGDLS, CDR2 YYNGEE. Written as DNA, the CDR3 is TGTGCCAGCAGCGGTCAGGGGGCGAACTACAATGAGCAGTTCTTC. As protein: CASSGQGANYNEQFF.

This clonotype was detected many times. This rearrangement joins TRBV12-3 or TRBV12-4 to TRBJ2-1, with no clear D. This CDR3 region has 15 residues. The V end lost 0 bases, the J end lost 6 bases, and 12 bases lay between the germline ends. The chain's CDR3 is CASSLAAEKRNEQFF. DNA for the CDR3: TGTGCCAGCAGTTTAGCGGCAGAGAAGCGCAATGAGCAGTTCTTC.

This clonotype was counted at least ten times. The chain carries TRBV20-1 and TRBJ2-1, with unresolved D. Germline lookup yields CDR1 DFQATT and CDR2 SNEGSKA (reference sequence). V lost 3 bases, J lost 6 bases, and 15 bases lay in between. This CDR3 is 14 amino acids long. Here the CDR3 DNA reads TGCAGTGCTAGCTTGCTGACCTTCGGCAATGAGCAGTTCTTC. Protein sequence: CSASLLTFGNEQFF.

V is TRBV20-1 and J is TRBJ1-1; no definite D call. Trimming removed 8 bases at V and 7 bases at J, with 20 bases between. Germline CDR1 reads DFQATT; CDR2 reads SNEGSKA (reference sequence). CDR3 length: 13 residues. CDR3 protein: CSLVDGLFLEAFF. DNA for the CDR3: TGCAGTTTGGTGGACGGTCTTTTTCTTGAAGCTTTCTTT.

This clonotype was recorded a few times. The junction shows a germline mismatch at one end, possibly a read error. This sequence joins TRBV19 and TRBJ2-5; D may be TRBD1 (5 bases). CDR1 LNHDA and CDR2 SQIVND come from the germline V gene (reference sequence). CDR3 length: 16 amino acids. The CDR3 here is CASSRHAGQLQEAQYF. CDR3 nucleotides: TGTGCCAGTAGTCGGCATGCTGGACAACTACAAGAGGCCCAGTACTTC.

Turning to this clonotype: Here the CDR3 omits its conserved ending phenylalanine or tryptophan, so a read error is the likely source. The J gene is TRBJ2-1, the V gene TRBV25-1; D gene unclear. Germline CDR1 is MGHDK and CDR2 is SYGVNS. The V gene lost 5 bases and the J gene lost 0 bases, with 8 bases spanning the gap. The CDR3 runs to 14 residues. CDR3 coding DNA: TGTGCCAGCAGTCGGGCTAGCTCCTACAATGAGCAGTTCTCC. Its protein is CASSRASSYNEQFS.

At least ten counts were recorded for this clonotype. The chain couples TRBV6-1 to TRBJ2-1; no clear D. V lost 2 bases to trimming and J lost 10 bases, with 6 bases between them. The length of the CDR3 is 11 residues. Germline V gene data show CDR1 as MNHNS and CDR2 as SASEGT. The chain's CDR3 is CASSESLEQFF. The CDR3 DNA is TGTGCCAGCAGTGAATCCTTGGAGCAGTTCTTC.

This clonotype was observed a few times. The J gene is TRBJ1-3, the V gene TRBV11-2; D call uncertain. Deletions cut 3 bases from V and 8 bases from J, with 11 bases between. CDR1 and CDR2 from the germline V gene are SGHAT and FQNNGV. The length of the CDR3 is 13 residues. This chain's CDR3 is CASSFRVGDTIYF. Here the CDR3 DNA reads TGTGCCAGCAGCTTCCGGGTCGGGGACACCATATATTTT.

This clonotype was counted many times. The chain employs TRBV27 and TRBJ1-1; tentative D call: TRBD1 (5 bases). This CDR3 spans 13 amino acids. V lost 4 bases and J lost 2, with 8 bases in between. Germline V gene data show CDR1 as MNHEY and CDR2 as SMNVEV (reference sequence). The CDR3 loop reads CASSWDLNTEAFF. The CDR3 region has the DNA TGTGCCAGCAGTTGGGACCTAAACACTGAAGCTTTCTTT.